The T cell receptor beta chain described here comes from a study of cytomegalovirus exposure and HLA in healthy donors. The CDR3 is made up of 18 amino acids. The V gene end was trimmed by 2 bases and the J gene end by 0 bases; junction bases not matched to a gene: 7. CDR1 and CDR2 from the germline V gene are SEHNR and FQNEAQ (reference sequence). The study ran its PCR with 60 Vbeta and 13 Jbeta primers. TCRdb's table, derived via immunoSEQ multiplex PCR, lists solely in-frame clones and lacks some. Of roughly 60,000 clones in the sample, around 77% are singletons; the top ten hold 2.5% to 3.5%. V is TRBV7-9 and J is TRBJ1-6; 7 nucleotides agree with TRBD1. Sequencing used PBMCs. The TCR originated in a woman between 40 and 55 years old in good health and CMV-seropositive. DNA for the CDR3: TGTGCCAGCAGCTTAACTGGGGACAGTCGCTCCTATAATTCACCCCTCCACTTT. Translation gives CASSLTGDSRSYNSPLHF. The whole variable domain, remainder taken from reference TRBV7-9 and TRBJ1-6, is DTGVSQNPRHKITKRGQNVTFRCDPISEHNRLYWYRQTLGQGPEFLTYFQNEAQLEKSRLLSDRFSAERPKGSFSTLEIQRTEQGDSAMYLCASSLTGDSRSYNSPLHFGNGTRLTVT.